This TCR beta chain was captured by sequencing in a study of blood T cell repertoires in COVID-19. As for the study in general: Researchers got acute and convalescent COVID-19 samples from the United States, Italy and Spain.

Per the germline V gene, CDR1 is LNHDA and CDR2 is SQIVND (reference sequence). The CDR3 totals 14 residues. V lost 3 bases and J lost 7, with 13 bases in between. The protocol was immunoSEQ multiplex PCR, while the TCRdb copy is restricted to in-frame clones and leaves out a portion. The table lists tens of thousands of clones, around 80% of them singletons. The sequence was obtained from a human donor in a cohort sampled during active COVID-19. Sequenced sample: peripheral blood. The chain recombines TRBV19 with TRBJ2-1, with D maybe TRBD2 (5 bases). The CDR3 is CASSMREFRNEQFF. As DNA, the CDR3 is TGTGCCAGTAGTATGAGGGAGTTTAGAAATGAGCAGTTCTTC.